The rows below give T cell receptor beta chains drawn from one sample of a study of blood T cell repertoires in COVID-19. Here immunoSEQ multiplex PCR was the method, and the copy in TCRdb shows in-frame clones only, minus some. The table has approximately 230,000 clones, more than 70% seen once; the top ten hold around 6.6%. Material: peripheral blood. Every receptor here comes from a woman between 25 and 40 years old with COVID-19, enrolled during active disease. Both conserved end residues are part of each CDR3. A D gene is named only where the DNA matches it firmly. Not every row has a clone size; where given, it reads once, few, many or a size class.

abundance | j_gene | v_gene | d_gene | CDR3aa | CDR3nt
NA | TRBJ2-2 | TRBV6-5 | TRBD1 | CASSSPGQGAGELFF | TGTGCCAGCAGTTCCCCGGGACAGGGGGCCGGGGAGCTGTTTTTT
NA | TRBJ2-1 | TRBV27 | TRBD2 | CASSLFLAVSSYNEQFF | TGTGCCAGCAGTTTATTCCTAGCGGTTAGCTCCTACAATGAGCAGTTCTTC
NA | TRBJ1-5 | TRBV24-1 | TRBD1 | CATRQGARQPQHF | TGTGCCACAAGACAGGGGGCGAGACAGCCCCAGCATTTT
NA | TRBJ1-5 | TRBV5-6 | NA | CASSRQNSNQPQHF | TGTGCCAGCAGCCGACAGAATAGCAATCAGCCCCAGCATTTT
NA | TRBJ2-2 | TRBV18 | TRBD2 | CASSLGLAGAGELFF | TGTGCCAGCTCACTCGGACTAGCGGGAGCCGGGGAGCTGTTTTTT
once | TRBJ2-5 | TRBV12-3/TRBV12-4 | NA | CASSQTEGETQYF | TGTGCCAGCAGTCAAACCGAGGGAGAGACCCAGTACTTC
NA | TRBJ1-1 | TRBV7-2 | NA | CASSLPREATEAFF | TGTGCCAGCAGCTTACCCAGGGAGGCCACTGAAGCTTTCTTT
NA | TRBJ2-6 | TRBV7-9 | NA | CASSLGTGGANVLTF | TGTGCCAGCAGCTTAGGAACAGGCGGGGCCAACGTCCTGACTTTC
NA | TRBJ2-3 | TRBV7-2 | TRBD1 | CASSFSAGGSTDTQYF | TGTGCCAGCAGCTTTTCGGCAGGGGGCAGTACAGATACGCAGTATTTT
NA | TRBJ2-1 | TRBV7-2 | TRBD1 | CASSSVGTENNEQFF | TGTGCCAGCAGCTCGGTGGGGACAGAAAACAATGAGCAGTTCTTC
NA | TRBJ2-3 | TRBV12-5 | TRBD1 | CASGNRGYTQYF | TGTGCTAGTGGCAACAGGGGGTATACGCAGTATTTT
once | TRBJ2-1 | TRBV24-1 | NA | CATSDHDRYYNEQFF | TGTGCCACCAGTGATCACGACAGGTATTACAATGAGCAGTTCTTC
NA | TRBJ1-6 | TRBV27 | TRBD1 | CASSGVGTGNSPLHF | TGTGCCAGCAGCGGCGTCGGGACAGGGAATTCACCCCTCCACTTT
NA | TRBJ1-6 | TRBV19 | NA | CASGGERDNSPLHF | TGTGCCAGTGGCGGGGAGCGTGATAATTCACCCCTCCACTTT
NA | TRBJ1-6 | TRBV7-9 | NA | CASSLARGGNSPLHF | TGTGCCAGCAGCTTAGCTCGAGGGGGTAATTCACCCCTCCACTTT
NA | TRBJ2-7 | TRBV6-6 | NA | CASSYSYGSRGYEQYF | TGTGCCAGCAGTTACTCTTACGGGAGCAGAGGGTACGAGCAGTACTTC
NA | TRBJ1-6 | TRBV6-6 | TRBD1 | CASSRGQEEQSPLHF | TGTGCCAGCAGCCGGGGACAGGAGGAACAGTCACCCCTCCACTTT
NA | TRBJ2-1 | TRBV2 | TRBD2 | CASSEGTSLNEQFF | TGTGCCAGCAGTGAGGGGACTAGTCTCAATGAGCAGTTCTTC
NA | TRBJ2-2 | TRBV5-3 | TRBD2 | CARSPRSGSRFGELFF | TGTGCCAGAAGCCCCCGGAGCGGGAGCCGGTTCGGGGAGCTGTTTTTT
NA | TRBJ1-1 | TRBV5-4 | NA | CASSLGGNTEAFF | TGTGCCAGCAGCTTAGGGGGGAACACTGAAGCTTTCTTT
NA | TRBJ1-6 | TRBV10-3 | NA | CAISEGGHSYNSPLHF | TGTGCCATCAGTGAGGGGGGCCACTCCTATAATTCACCCCTCCACTTT
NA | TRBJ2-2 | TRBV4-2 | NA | CASSRGSGGATGELFF | TGTGCCAGCAGCCGGGGGAGTGGGGGGGCCACCGGGGAGCTGTTTTTT
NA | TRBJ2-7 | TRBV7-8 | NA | CASSAEGLYEQYF | TGTGCCAGCAGCGCGGAGGGCCTATACGAGCAGTACTTC
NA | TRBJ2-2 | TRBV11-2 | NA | CASSRRDFYTGELFF | TGTGCCAGCAGCCGCCGGGACTTTTACACCGGGGAGCTGTTTTTT
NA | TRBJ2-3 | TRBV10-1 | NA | CASSDDYPDTQYF | TGCGCCAGCAGTGATGACTACCCGGATACGCAGTATTTT
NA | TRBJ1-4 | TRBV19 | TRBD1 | CASSKTLGQGNEKLFF | TGTGCCAGTAGTAAAACCCTCGGACAGGGGAATGAAAAACTGTTTTTT
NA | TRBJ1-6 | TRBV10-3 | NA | CAISESSTAFSPLHF | TGTGCCATCAGTGAGTCGAGCACAGCCTTTTCACCCCTCCACTTT
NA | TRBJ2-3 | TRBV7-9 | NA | CASSFREPRTDTQYF | TGTGCCAGCAGCTTCCGGGAGCCACGCACAGATACGCAGTATTTT
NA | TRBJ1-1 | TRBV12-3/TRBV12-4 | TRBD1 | CASSRDRTEAFF | TGTGCCAGCAGTCGGGACAGAACTGAAGCTTTCTTT
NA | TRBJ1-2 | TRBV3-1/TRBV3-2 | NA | CASSQDTSGSNYGYTF | TGTGCCAGCAGCCAAGATACAAGCGGGTCTAACTATGGCTACACCTTC
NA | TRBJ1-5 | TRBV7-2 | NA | CASSSQDLGQPQHF | TGTGCCAGCAGCTCACAGGATTTAGGTCAGCCCCAGCATTTT
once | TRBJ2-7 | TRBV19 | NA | CASSGKRGYEQYF | TGTGCCAGTAGCGGGAAGAGAGGTTACGAGCAGTACTTC
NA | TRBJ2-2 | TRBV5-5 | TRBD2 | CASSLALAGGNTGELFF | TGTGCCAGCAGCTTGGCACTAGCGGGTGGCAACACCGGGGAGCTGTTTTTT
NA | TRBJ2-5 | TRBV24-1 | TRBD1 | CATSDSGTGNQETQYF | TGTGCCACCAGTGACTCCGGGACAGGGAACCAAGAGACCCAGTACTTC
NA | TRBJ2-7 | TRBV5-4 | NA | CASSSSSSYEQYF | TGTGCCAGCAGCTCCTCGAGCTCCTACGAGCAGTACTTC
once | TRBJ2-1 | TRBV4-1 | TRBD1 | CASSRTNPGQGHEQFF | TGCGCCAGCAGCCGCACCAACCCGGGACAGGGGCATGAGCAGTTCTTC
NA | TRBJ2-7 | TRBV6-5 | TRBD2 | CASSYTQRGPYEQYF | TGTGCCAGCAGTTATACCCAGCGGGGTCCCTACGAGCAGTACTTC
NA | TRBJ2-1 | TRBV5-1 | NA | CASSLGRASFGNEQFF | TGCGCCAGCAGCTTGGGGCGAGCGTCTTTTGGGAATGAGCAGTTCTTC
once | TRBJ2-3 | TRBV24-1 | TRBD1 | CATSRPGQGPDTQYF | TGTGCCACCAGCCGTCCGGGACAGGGCCCAGATACGCAGTATTTT
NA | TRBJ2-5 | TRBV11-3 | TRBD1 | CASSSGTGGPETQYF | TGTGCCAGCAGCTCTGGGACAGGGGGCCCTGAGACCCAGTACTTC
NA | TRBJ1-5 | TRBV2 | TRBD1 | CASSAGQAGQPQHF | TGTGCCAGCAGCGCCGGACAGGCAGGCCAGCCCCAGCATTTT
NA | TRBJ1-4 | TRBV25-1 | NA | CASSGGGGEKLFF | TGTGCCAGCAGTGGAGGGGGGGGTGAAAAACTGTTTTTT
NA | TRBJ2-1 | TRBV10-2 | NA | CASSEQVGGEQFF | TGCGCCAGCAGTGAGCAGGTCGGTGGGGAGCAGTTCTTC
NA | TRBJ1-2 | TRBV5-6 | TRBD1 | CASSRETRDRGRRNYGYTF | TGTGCCAGCAGCCGGGAAACCCGGGACAGGGGGCGTAGAAACTATGGCTACACCTTC
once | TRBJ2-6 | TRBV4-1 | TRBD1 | CASSVRQGDGANVLTF | TGCGCCAGCAGCGTCCGACAGGGGGATGGGGCCAACGTCCTGACTTTC
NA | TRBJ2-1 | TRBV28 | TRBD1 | CASITGDPYNEQFF | TGTGCCAGCATTACAGGGGATCCCTACAATGAGCAGTTCTTC